The 30 T cell receptor beta chains presented below share a single source sample, sequenced in a study of blood T cell repertoires in COVID-19. Data came from immunoSEQ multiplex PCR; TCRdb stores just in-frame clones and leaves some out. The sample shows some 140,000 clones, about four fifths of them seen only once. The sample consisted of PBMCs or T cells enriched from blood (not recorded which). The source of these receptors is a middle-aged man with acute COVID-19.

This chain connects TRBV6-5 to TRBJ1-1; no clear D. With 0 bases removed from V and 3 bases from J, the gap between germline ends came to 8 bases. CDR1 is MNHEY, CDR2 SVGAGI, per germline. The CDR3 has 14 amino acids. CDR3 protein: CASSYSGTYTEAFF. The CDR3 region has the DNA TGTGCCAGCAGTTACTCGGGCACCTACACTGAAGCTTTCTTT.

This chain uses TRBV6-5 with TRBJ2-2; 9 nucleotides agree with TRBD1. The CDR3 length is 16 residues. Germline V gene data show CDR1 as MNHEY and CDR2 as SVGAGI. Losses at the gene ends were 4 bases for V and 4 bases for J; bases not matched to a gene: 7. Written as DNA, the CDR3 is TGTGCCAGCAGTTTTCGGACAGGGGCTATCACCGGGGAGCTGTTTTTT. Translating gives CASSFRTGAITGELFF.

This clone has just one count. CDR3 sequence (DNA): TGTGCCAGCAGCTTAGTAAGCACCTCGAGTGTAGATACGCAGTATTTT. Its protein product is CASSLVSTSSVDTQYF. The chain recombines TRBV7-6 with TRBJ2-3; D not resolved. Deletions cut 1 base from V and 5 bases from J, with 16 bases between. This CDR3 has 16 amino acids. CDR1 is SGHVS, CDR2 FNYEAQ, per germline.

The chain uses TRBV30 and TRBJ2-1, with a weak D call TRBD1 (6 bases). This CDR3 spans 17 amino acids. Germline values: CDR1 GTSNPN, CDR2 SVGIG (reference sequence). V was pared by 2 bases and J by 3 bases, with 20 bases between. CDR3 nucleotide sequence: TGTGCCTGGAGTCCCGCCCCCGGGACACCTATCTACAATGAGCAGTTCTTC. The encoded protein is CAWSPAPGTPIYNEQFF.

The CDR3 spells CASSVKRGGRETQYF. CDR3 nucleotide sequence: TGTGCCAGCAGCGTAAAGCGGGGGGGCCGGGAGACCCAGTACTTC. V gene TRBV7-2 combines with J gene TRBJ2-5; 10 bases match TRBD2. Germline V CDR1 and CDR2: SGHTA, FQGNSA. V dropped 5 bases and J dropped 5; count of bases not matched to a gene: 8. This CDR3 contains 15 residues.

The chain carries TRBV11-2 and TRBJ1-6; 8 nucleotides agree with TRBD1. The CDR3 runs to 15 residues. CDR1 and CDR2 (germline): SGHAT, FQNNGV. The ends lost 4 bases at V and 7 bases at J; junction bases unmatched: 6. The CDR3 here is CASSYWTGRNSPLHF. The CDR3 DNA reads as TGTGCCAGCAGCTACTGGACAGGGCGGAATTCACCCCTCCACTTT.

The chain joins TRBV7-9 to TRBJ2-3; no clear D gene. Trimming left V 5 bases short and J 12 bases short, with 15 bases between. The CDR3 has 12 residues. Germline CDR1 reads SEHNR; CDR2 reads FQNEAQ (reference sequence). DNA of the CDR3: TGTGCCAGCAGCCGAACAGCCATCGTTCAGTATTTT. It encodes CASSRTAIVQYF.

The V and J genes are TRBV29-1 and TRBJ2-7; D perhaps matches TRBD1 (6 bases). The CDR3 is made up of 13 amino acids. Germline V gene data show CDR1 as SQVTM and CDR2 as ANQGSEA. V gave up 2 bases and J gave up 2 bases, with 10 bases separating them. The CDR3 DNA reads TGCAGCGTTGAAACAGGGATTACCTACGAGCAGTACTTC. This translates into CSVETGITYEQYF.

V is TRBV5-4 and J is TRBJ2-3; 9 bases agree with TRBD2. CDR1 and CDR2 from the germline V gene are SGHNT and YYREEE (reference sequence). The trim removed 4 bases at V and 3 bases at J, leaving 9 bases unmatched. CDR3 length equals 16 residues. CDR3 in amino acids: CASSAGLATQTDTQYF. CDR3 DNA sequence: TGTGCCAGCAGCGCAGGACTAGCGACACAGACAGATACGCAGTATTTT. The whole variable domain, remainder taken from reference TRBV5-4 and TRBJ2-3, is ETGVTQSPTHLIKTRGQQVTLRCSSQSGHNTVSWYQQALGQGPQFIFQYYREEENGRGNFPPRFSGLQFPNYSSELNVNALELDDSALYLCASSAGLATQTDTQYFGPGTRLTVL.

Only a few counts were recorded for this clone. The genes are TRBV18 and TRBJ2-1; 7 nucleotides match TRBD1. This CDR3 is built from 13 residues. Trimming cost V 4 bases and J 13 bases; bases outside gene matches: 10. CDR1 is KGHSH and CDR2 is LQKENI in the germline V gene. The CDR3 here is CASSLSDRAVQFF. The CDR3 bases are TGTGCCAGCTCACTAAGCGACAGGGCCGTTCAGTTCTTC.

The CDR3 loop reads CAISVGGGTGELFF. CDR3 in DNA: TGTGCCATCAGTGTAGGCGGGGGGACCGGGGAGCTGTTTTTT. This chain uses TRBV10-3 with TRBJ2-2; the match to TRBD2 covers 8 bases. This CDR3 is built from 14 residues. Germline-derived CDR1 and CDR2 are ENHRY and SYGVKD. The J segment lost 5 bases and the V segment lost 4 bases, leaving 3 bases of the junction unmatched.

V usage is TRBV28 and J usage is TRBJ2-1, with D perhaps TRBD2 (6 bases). With 4 bases removed from V and 7 bases from J, the gap between germline ends came to 17 bases. There are 15 residues in the CDR3. CDR1 is MDHEN and CDR2 is SYDVKM in the germline V gene. The CDR3 spells CASSSPGLTGNEQFF. The CDR3 DNA reads as TGTGCCAGCAGTTCCCCGGGACTGACGGGGAATGAGCAGTTCTTC.

The chain recombines TRBV2 with TRBJ2-3; D perhaps matches TRBD2 (6 bases). The CDR3 has 17 amino acids. Germline lookup yields CDR1 SNHLY and CDR2 FYNNEI. V lost 7 bases and J lost 1, with 21 bases in between. CDR3 region: CASTPPPGGEGTDTQYF. DNA for the CDR3: TGTGCCAGCACCCCCCCTCCCGGCGGGGAGGGCACAGATACGCAGTATTTT.

The chain is built from TRBV6-1 and TRBJ1-1, with unresolved D. V was clipped by 2 bases and J by 6 bases, with 10 bases between them. CDR1 and CDR2 (germline): MNHNS, SASEGT. The CDR3 has 13 residues. DNA for the CDR3: TGTGCCAGCAGTGAACCTCCTCCAGCTGAAGCTTTCTTT. Its translation is CASSEPPPAEAFF.

This rearrangement joins TRBV7-9 to TRBJ1-6; 7 bases are a match to TRBD1. CDR1 and CDR2 (germline): SEHNR, FQNEAQ (reference sequence). This CDR3 contains 16 residues. The V gene end was trimmed by 2 bases and the J gene end by 8 bases; junction bases not matched to a gene: 9. The CDR3 nucleotides read TGTGCCAGCAGCTTAACGACAGGGAGAGTACATTCACCCCTCCACTTT. It encodes CASSLTTGRVHSPLHF. Full variable domain (remainder filled in from reference TRBV7-9 and TRBJ1-6): DTGVSQNPRHKITKRGQNVTFRCDPISEHNRLYWYRQTLGQGPEFLTYFQNEAQLEKSRLLSDRFSAERPKGSFSTLEIQRTEQGDSAMYLCASSLTTGRVHSPLHFGNGTRLTVT.

The chain uses TRBV28 and TRBJ2-6; possibly TRBD1 for D (5 bases). The germline V gene encodes CDR1 MDHEN and CDR2 SYDVKM. This CDR3 has 15 amino acids. The V end was cut by 5 bases, the J end by 1 base, with 9 bases between. CDR3 protein: CASSETESGANVLTF. CDR3 coding DNA: TGTGCCAGCAGTGAGACAGAATCTGGGGCCAACGTCCTGACTTTC.

The chain joins TRBV18 to TRBJ2-1; 11 bases map to TRBD2. The length of the CDR3 is 15 residues. Germline trimming cut 5 bases from V and 7 bases from J; bases unmatched to any gene: 7. Germline-derived CDR1 and CDR2 are KGHSH and LQKENI. CDR3: CASSFTSGSWNEQFF. CDR3 sequence (DNA): TGTGCCAGCTCATTTACTAGCGGGAGTTGGAATGAGCAGTTCTTC.

J is TRBJ2-7 and V is TRBV6-4; TRBD2 agrees at 9 bases. CDR1 is MRHNA, CDR2 SNTAGT, per germline. The CDR3 contains 15 residues. J gave up 4 bases and V 3 bases, and 7 bases lay outside the gene matches. Written as DNA, the CDR3 is TGTGCCAGCAGTGAGCGGGGACTAGCAGTTTACGAGCAGTACTTC. This codes for CASSERGLAVYEQYF.

The rearrangement links TRBV2 to TRBJ1-4; TRBD1 might be the D (5 bases). CDR3 length: 13 amino acids. Germline V gives CDR1 SNHLY, CDR2 FYNNEI. The germline V and J ends were trimmed by 8 bases and 5 bases, with 12 bases remaining between them. CDR3 bases: TGTGCCAGCCACCAGGGCCTCAATGAAAAACTGTTTTTT. It codes for CASHQGLNEKLFF.

CDR3 in amino acids: CSVEPDTGELFF. The CDR3 coding sequence is TGCAGCGTTGAGCCGGACACCGGGGAGCTGTTTTTT. The chain couples TRBV29-1 to TRBJ2-2; no reliable D call. The CDR3 sequence is 12 residues long. V lost 3 bases and J 3 bases, leaving 5 bases between the germline ends. Germline lookup yields CDR1 SQVTM and CDR2 ANQGSEA.

J is TRBJ1-1 and V is TRBV24-1; D remains ambiguous. Germline CDR1 reads KGHDR; CDR2 reads SFDVKD. Trimming took off 7 bases at V and 4 bases at J, with 9 bases between the two ends. This CDR3 has 12 residues. DNA of the CDR3: TGTGCCACCAGGGGGAGAGGCACTGAAGCTTTCTTT. This sequence encodes CATRGRGTEAFF.

CDR3 in amino acids: CASSPGGSTEAFF. CDR3 nucleotide sequence: TGTGCCAGCAGCCCCGGGGGGTCAACTGAAGCTTTCTTT. The chain is built from TRBV7-9 and TRBJ1-1; D is possibly TRBD1 (5 bases). The CDR3 runs to 13 residues. Per germline, CDR1 SEHNR and CDR2 FQNEAQ (reference sequence). Deletions cut 5 bases from V and 5 bases from J, with 12 bases between.

The chain joins TRBV5-1 to TRBJ2-1, with D possibly being TRBD2 (5 bases). The germline V gene has CDR1 SGHRS and CDR2 YFSETQ. The ends were cut back, 2 bases at V and 9 bases at J, with 15 bases in the middle. The CDR3 runs 14 residues. The CDR3 loop is CASSLGLGNGEQFF. The CDR3 region has the DNA TGCGCCAGCAGCTTAGGACTGGGGAACGGTGAGCAGTTCTTC.

This chain joins TRBV19 and TRBJ2-1, with 13 bases matching TRBD2. CDR1 LNHDA and CDR2 SQIVND come from the germline V gene (reference sequence). The CDR3 contains 14 residues. V gave up 8 bases and J gave up 8 bases; unmatched junction bases: 6. The CDR3 DNA sequence: TGTGCCAGTCAAACTAGCGGGAGGGCGGATGAGCAGTTCTTC. It specifies CASQTSGRADEQFF.

There are a few counts of this clone. The chain is built from TRBV11-2 and TRBJ2-3, with TRBD2 identical over 11 bases. The CDR3 has 17 residues. After removal of 2 bases from V and 6 bases from J, the junction contained 10 bases not matched to a gene. Germline CDR1 SGHAT, CDR2 FQNNGV. The CDR3 sequence: CASSLLTSGVKRDTQYF. The CDR3 DNA is TGTGCCAGCAGCTTACTGACTAGCGGGGTCAAGCGCGATACGCAGTATTTT.

The chain carries TRBV6-5 and TRBJ2-2, with TRBD2 as a possible D gene (5 bases). Per the germline V gene, CDR1 is MNHEY and CDR2 is SVGAGI. Trimming took 0 bases from V and 6 from J, leaving 8 bases between them. The CDR3 runs 14 residues. This chain's CDR3 is CASSYSGGAGELFF. DNA of the CDR3: TGTGCCAGCAGTTACTCTGGAGGCGCCGGGGAGCTGTTTTTT.

The chain has TRBV11-2 and TRBJ2-7; TRBD1 matches 7 bases. V trimming: 3 bases; J trimming: 3 bases; junction bases outside the gene matches: 2. Germline V gene sequence: CDR1 SGHAT, CDR2 FQNNGV. The CDR3 has 13 residues. CDR3 sequence reads: CASSLDRSYEQYF. For the CDR3, the DNA is TGTGCCAGCAGCTTGGACAGGAGCTACGAGCAGTACTTC.

The CDR3, as DNA: TGTGCCAGTAGTGTACAGGGAGCTGGAAACACCATATATTTT. Translated: CASSVQGAGNTIYF. The V and J genes are TRBV19 and TRBJ1-3; the D gene is possibly TRBD1 (6 bases). CDR3 length: 14 residues. Trimming took off 5 bases at V and 2 bases at J, with 10 bases between the two ends. Germline assignment: CDR1 LNHDA and CDR2 SQIVND (reference sequence).

The J gene is TRBJ1-5, the V gene TRBV6-5; the D gene is possibly TRBD1 (5 bases). The CDR3 has 12 amino acids. The germline V gene encodes CDR1 MNHEY and CDR2 SVGAGI. The V end was cut by 6 bases, the J end by 11 bases, with 14 bases between. The CDR3 nucleotides are TGTGCCAGCAGAGACGGGTCGGGGGCCCAGCATTTT. The encoded protein is CASRDGSGAQHF.

The gene calls are TRBV12-3 or TRBV12-4 and TRBJ2-2; 7 nucleotides match TRBD2. The junction had 2 bases not matched to a gene; V was cut back by 6 bases and J by 4 bases. This CDR3 has 13 residues. Here the CDR3 reads CASRAGSTGELFF. CDR3 bases: TGTGCCAGCAGAGCGGGATCCACCGGGGAGCTGTTTTTT.